The 26 T cell receptor beta chains listed next were all sequenced from one sample in a study of T cell changes during pregnancy in multiple sclerosis. This table comes from immunoSEQ multiplex PCR, and its TCRdb copy is limited to in-frame clones, with some not included. The sample has about 33,000 clones, approximately 91% seen once. This material consisted of CD4+ T cells from peripheral blood mononuclear cells, taken in the third trimester of pregnancy. These receptor sequences come from a female donor in good health, enrolled as a control in a pregnancy study.

The chain combines TRBV15 with TRBJ2-5, with D perhaps TRBD1 (5 bases). Germline V lookup: CDR1 LNHNV, CDR2 YYDKDF (reference sequence). The CDR3 covers 15 residues. V was clipped by 0 bases and J by 4 bases, with 12 bases between them. The CDR3 bases are TGTGCCACCAGCAGAGAAGCAGGGATTCGAGAGACCCAGTACTTC. It is translated as CATSREAGIRETQYF.

V and J are TRBV6-5 and TRBJ2-2; 10 nucleotides line up with TRBD2. The germline V gene has CDR1 MNHEY and CDR2 SVGAGI. V gave up 6 bases and J gave up 4 bases; unmatched junction bases: 5. This CDR3 contains 15 residues. Here the CDR3 DNA reads TGTGCCAGCAGGGCCGGGACTAGCGTCACCGGGGAGCTGTTTTTT. It specifies CASRAGTSVTGELFF.

J is TRBJ1-4 and V is TRBV23-1, with D unresolved. TRBV23-1 is reported as an ORF; its role is uncertain. Trimming cost V 0 bases and J 0 bases, with 14 bases left between them. This CDR3 has 18 amino acids. DNA of the CDR3: TGCGCCAGCAGTCAATCGTGGGGATCGAGGGCAACTAATGAAAAACTGTTTTTT. It codes for CASSQSWGSRATNEKLFF.

The V gene is TRBV18, the J gene TRBJ2-2; D perhaps matches TRBD2 (5 bases). Germline V CDR1 and CDR2: KGHSH, LQKENI. Trimming took off 3 bases at V and 3 bases at J, with 11 bases between the two ends. The CDR3 has 15 amino acids. CDR3 sequence reads: CASSPSGPHTGELFF. Written as DNA, the CDR3 is TGTGCCAGCTCACCCAGCGGTCCTCACACCGGGGAGCTGTTTTTT. The entire variable domain, with the rest obtained from reference TRBV18 and TRBJ2-2, is as follows: NAGVMQNPRHLVRRRGQEARLRCSPMKGHSHVYWYRQLPEEGLKFMVYLQKENIIDESGMPKERFSAEFPKEGPSILRIQQVVRGDSAAYFCASSPSGPHTGELFFGEGSRLTVL.

With regard to this clone: Within the sample, other DNA sequences also encode this same CDR3. The V gene is TRBV5-1, the J gene TRBJ1-3, with no clear D. The germline V gene encodes CDR1 SGHRS and CDR2 YFSETQ. This CDR3 has 15 residues. Trimming cost V 0 bases and J 1 base, with 8 bases left between them. This chain's CDR3 is CASSLVAGSGNTIYF. The DNA for the CDR3 is TGCGCCAGCAGCTTGGTGGCGGGATCTGGAAACACCATATATTTT.

The rearrangement uses TRBV28 and TRBJ1-5; TRBD1 might be the D (6 bases). V was trimmed by 7 bases and J by 0 bases, leaving 16 bases between them. Germline CDR1 and CDR2: MDHEN and SYDVKM. The CDR3 is made up of 16 amino acids. The CDR3 protein is CASNLDSRYSNQPQHF. The CDR3 coding sequence is TGTGCCAGCAACCTGGACAGCAGATATAGCAATCAGCCCCAGCATTTT.

This chain connects TRBV7-5 to TRBJ2-3; the table's D call of TRBD2 was not tested on the DNA. TRBV7-5 is given as a pseudogene. This CDR3 spans 16 amino acids. The CDR3 DNA follows: TGTGCCAGAAGCTTTCTGACTAGCGGGATAAAGGGTACGCAGTATTTT. It is translated as CARSFLTSGIKGTQYF.

The V call is TRBV28, the J call TRBJ2-1, with 7 bases fitting TRBD2. The CDR3 is made up of 16 amino acids. Per germline, CDR1 MDHEN and CDR2 SYDVKM. V dropped 6 bases and J dropped 1; count of bases not matched to a gene: 9. The CDR3 is CASSPNLAESYNEQFF. The CDR3 DNA sequence: TGTGCCAGCAGCCCCAATCTAGCGGAGTCCTACAATGAGCAGTTCTTC.

The J gene is TRBJ1-2, the V gene TRBV7-8; TRBD1 matches 9 bases. V was clipped by 4 bases and J by 8 bases; unmatched bases: 11. Germline CDR1 and CDR2: SGHVS and FQNEAQ. CDR3 length: 15 amino acids. The chain's CDR3 is CASSSRDRERRGYTF. Written as DNA, the CDR3 is TGTGCCAGCAGCTCCCGGGACAGGGAGAGACGGGGCTACACCTTC.

The V gene is TRBV19, the J gene TRBJ1-5; 8 nucleotides line up with TRBD1. Trimming cost V 6 bases and J 1 base; bases outside gene matches: 2. The CDR3 covers 14 residues. Germline loops: CDR1 LNHDA, CDR2 SQIVND (reference sequence). As DNA, the CDR3 is TGTGCCAGTAGCCACAGGGGGAGCAATCAGCCCCAGCATTTT. This translates into CASSHRGSNQPQHF.

This rearrangement joins TRBV7-2 to TRBJ1-3; weak D call: TRBD1 (5 bases). The V gene lost 5 bases and the J gene lost 1 base, with 9 bases spanning the gap. Per the germline V gene, CDR1 is SGHTA and CDR2 is FQGNSA. The CDR3 covers 14 residues. For the CDR3, the DNA is TGTGCCAGCAGCACCCAGGGATCTGGAAACACCATATATTTT. Translating it yields CASSTQGSGNTIYF. Supplemented by reference TRBV7-2 and TRBJ1-3, the full variable domain reads GAGVSQSPSNKVTEKGKDVELRCDPISGHTALYWYRQSLGQGLEFLIYFQGNSAPDKSGLPSDRFSAERTGGSVSTLTIQRTQQEDSAVYLCASSTQGSGNTIYFGEGSWLTVV.

V and J are TRBV21-1 and TRBJ1-2; TRBD1, the D gene given by the table, was not confirmed from the DNA. TRBV21-1 is labeled a pseudogene. The CDR3 runs to 14 residues. The CDR3 nucleotides are TGTGCCAGCAGCAAAGGGGGGCAGGGCAGTGGCTACACCTTC. Its protein product is CASSKGGQGSGYTF.

V is TRBV7-9 and J is TRBJ2-1, with 9 bases fitting TRBD1. V dropped 1 base and J dropped 1; count of bases not matched to a gene: 5. The germline V gene encodes CDR1 SEHNR and CDR2 FQNEAQ (reference sequence). This CDR3 has 17 residues. CDR3 in amino acids: CASSLEVGTGSYNEQFF. The CDR3 DNA sequence: TGTGCCAGCAGCTTAGAAGTAGGGACAGGGTCCTACAATGAGCAGTTCTTC.

The rearrangement joins TRBV6-1 to TRBJ1-2; D ambiguous. CDR3 length: 11 residues. The V end lost 6 bases, the J end lost 11 bases, and 13 bases lay between the germline ends. Germline assignment: CDR1 MNHNS and CDR2 SASEGT. The CDR3 sequence: CASSGLGLYTF. CDR3 DNA: TGTGCCAGCAGCGGACTTGGGTTATACACCTTC.

This rearrangement joins TRBV29-1 to TRBJ2-3; no definite D call. Trimming left V 3 bases short and J 2 bases short, with 3 bases between. The CDR3 consists of 11 residues. CDR1 SQVTM and CDR2 ANQGSEA come from the germline V gene. Here the CDR3 reads CSVDFTDTQYF. DNA for the CDR3: TGCAGCGTTGACTTCACAGATACGCAGTATTTT.

This chain links TRBV28 with TRBJ2-2; weak D call: TRBD2 (5 bases). From germline, CDR1 is MDHEN and CDR2 SYDVKM. V was clipped by 6 bases and J by 6 bases, with 11 bases between them. This CDR3 contains 13 residues. The chain's CDR3 is CASRLLGPGELFF. The CDR3 nucleotides are TGTGCCAGCAGGCTACTAGGCCCCGGGGAGCTGTTTTTT.

The chain has TRBV10-1 and TRBJ1-2; 9 positions agree with TRBD1. Germline-derived CDR1 and CDR2 are WNHNN and SYGVQD (reference sequence). The CDR3 is 13 amino acids. Trimming at V came to 5 bases and at J to 6 bases, leaving 4 bases not matched to a gene. The CDR3 loop is CASSSTGGDGYTF. The CDR3 bases are TGCGCCAGCAGTTCGACAGGGGGGGATGGCTACACCTTC.

The chain couples TRBV28 to TRBJ1-2; 7 nucleotides match TRBD1. This CDR3 spans 13 amino acids. Germline lookup yields CDR1 MDHEN and CDR2 SYDVKM. Unmatched junction bases numbered 6, after V lost 4 bases and J lost 7 bases. The CDR3 coding sequence is TGTGCCAGCAGTTCAAGTAACAGGGGTGGCTACACCTTC. Translation gives CASSSSNRGGYTF.

The chain is built from TRBV2 and TRBJ2-3, with 10 bases that match TRBD2. The CDR3 length is 14 residues. Germline V gene lookup returns CDR1 SNHLY and CDR2 FYNNEI. The J segment lost 1 base and the V segment lost 7 bases, leaving 2 bases of the junction unmatched. The DNA of the CDR3 is TGTGCCAGCACGGGGACTAGCGGCACAGATACGCAGTATTTT. Encoded protein: CASTGTSGTDTQYF.

This clone has a handful of counts. This chain uses TRBV28 with TRBJ2-3; D gene uncertain. CDR3 size: 14 residues. The V and J ends lost 6 bases and 4 bases respectively, with 14 bases between them. The germline V gene encodes CDR1 MDHEN and CDR2 SYDVKM. The CDR3 protein is CASSSPVPPDTQYF. The CDR3 DNA reads as TGTGCCAGCAGCTCCCCAGTCCCGCCAGATACGCAGTATTTT.

The chain joins TRBV19 to TRBJ2-5; 16 nucleotides agree with TRBD2. V dropped 5 bases and J dropped 1; count of bases not matched to a gene: 7. Germline values: CDR1 LNHDA, CDR2 SQIVND (reference sequence). The CDR3 extends over 18 amino acids. The CDR3 spells CASSFSGTSGGAQETQYF. Written as DNA, the CDR3 is TGTGCCAGTAGTTTCTCCGGGACTAGCGGGGGGGCCCAAGAGACCCAGTACTTC.

The chain is built from TRBV12-5 and TRBJ2-5; D may be TRBD2 (7 bases). The CDR3 loop spans 14 amino acids. CDR1 is LGHNT and CDR2 is FRNRAP in the germline V gene. Trimming removed 3 bases from V and 5 bases from J, with 13 bases in between. The CDR3 sequence is CASGLGGARETQYF. For the CDR3, the DNA is TGTGCTAGTGGTTTAGGGGGGGCTAGGGAGACCCAGTACTTC.

The chain employs TRBV7-3 and TRBJ2-7; 12 bases are shared with TRBD2. The germline CDR1 and CDR2 sequences are SGHTA and FQGTGA. The CDR3 covers 14 residues. V gave up 3 bases and J gave up 6 bases; unmatched junction bases: 3. The CDR3, as DNA: TGTGCCAGCAGCTTGGGACTAGCGGGCTCCGAGCAGTACTTC. Protein sequence: CASSLGLAGSEQYF.

This chain links TRBV11-2 with TRBJ2-6, with a possible D match to TRBD1 (5 bases). The ends were cut back, 10 bases at V and 2 bases at J, with 9 bases in the middle. Germline CDR1 SGHAT, CDR2 FQNNGV. This CDR3 region has 13 residues. CDR3 residues: CATRQTGANVLTF. CDR3 nucleotides: TGTGCCACCAGACAGACTGGGGCCAACGTCCTGACTTTC. Together with reference TRBV11-2 and TRBJ2-6, the CDR3 gives the full variable domain: EAGVAQSPRYKIIEKRQSVAFWCNPISGHATLYWYQQILGQGPKLLIQFQNNGVVDDSQLPKDRFSAERLKGVDSTLKIQPAKLEDSAVYLCATRQTGANVLTFGAGSRLTVL.

V and J are TRBV5-4 and TRBJ2-3; 13 bases map to TRBD2. Looked up from germline, CDR1 is SGHNT and CDR2 is YYREEE (reference sequence). This CDR3 has 17 residues. Trimming took 3 bases from V and 1 from J; bases not matched to a gene: 5. The DNA for the CDR3 is TGTGCCAGCAGCTCCGGACTAGCGGGGGCCCGCACAGATACGCAGTATTTT. Translation gives CASSSGLAGARTDTQYF. The full variable domain, completed using reference TRBV5-4 and TRBJ2-3, is ETGVTQSPTHLIKTRGQQVTLRCSSQSGHNTVSWYQQALGQGPQFIFQYYREEENGRGNFPPRFSGLQFPNYSSELNVNALELDDSALYLCASSSGLAGARTDTQYFGPGTRLTVL.

The chain couples TRBV28 to TRBJ2-1, with TRBD2 matching 11 bases. The CDR3 spans 18 residues. Germline CDR1 is MDHEN and CDR2 is SYDVKM. Trimming took 1 base from V and 7 from J; bases not matched to a gene: 12. CDR3 region: CASSLSLASGRMINEQFF. The CDR3 nucleotides read TGTGCCAGCAGTTTATCTTTGGCTAGCGGGAGGATGATTAATGAGCAGTTCTTC.